Detailed here is one TCR beta chain. Its antigen is not known. The study recruited healthy Caucasian donors from Russia who were aged roughly 6 to 95. This sample is drawn from a study of blood T cells in healthy people across ages. A second roughly 6 to 12 cycle PCR used barcoded and J-beta primers. Each cDNA molecule was tagged by a template-switch adaptor with 12 random nucleotides. TCRdb analysed the 5' RACE reads with MiXCR anew, one entry per CDR3 protein. The sample records approximately 730,000 distinct CDR3 sequences, roughly 53% being singletons. Findings and caveats of the study: Long-lived and aged donors differed, with more naive CD4+ cells and higher diversity in the long-lived. Calculation of diversity from one million T cells yielded estimates considered to be underestimates.

Sequencing was performed on blood. The clonotype comes from a man aged 80 or over in good health.

The CDR3 DNA reads as TGTGCCAGCGGACCCGGGACTAGCGGGATGACTGAGCAGTTCTTC. It encodes CASGPGTSGMTEQFF. This chain links TRBV6-1 with TRBJ2-1, with 13 bases lining up with TRBD2. Trimming took 8 bases from V and 9 from J; bases not matched to a gene: 10. Germline CDR1 and CDR2: MNHNS and SASEGT. The CDR3 is made up of 15 amino acids.